This entry concerns a single TCR beta chain. This entry is derived from a study of T cells of healthy individuals. TCRdb re-called the 5' RACE reads with MiXCR, one entry per CDR3 protein. The repertoire holds some 69,000 distinct CDR3 sequences, with about 17% as singletons. CDR3 length equals 12 residues. Per germline, CDR1 ENHRY and CDR2 SYGVKD. Trimming took 10 bases from V and 8 from J, leaving 15 bases between them. The V gene is TRBV10-3, the J gene TRBJ2-1; tentative D call: TRBD1 (6 bases). The TCR comes from a human donor in good health. CDR3 DNA sequence: TGTGCCACCAGCGACAGGTGGTATGAGCAGTTCTTC. Its translation: CATSDRWYEQFF.